This T cell receptor (beta chain) was sequenced during a study of glioma-infiltrating T cells. Using RNA template, CDR3s of TCR alpha and beta were amplified with iRepertoire arm-PCR. Each CDR3 protein is one row after TCRdb ran MiXCR on the multiplex PCR reads. The data hold approximately 190,000 distinct CDR3 sequences, with about 31% observed a single time. Findings of the study overall: Gliomas, especially low-grade, showed above-expected tissue-blood divergence; non-neoplastic patients showed below.

Concerning this clonotype itself: Antigen: not known.

Germline V gene sequence: CDR1 MNHEY, CDR2 SMNVEV (reference sequence). V was shortened by 3 bases and J by 6 bases, with 12 bases between the two germline ends. This CDR3 is 13 amino acids long. Sequenced material: glioma tissue, nonneoplastic brain tissue, or PBMCs (not recorded which). The V gene is TRBV27, the J gene TRBJ2-7; D ambiguous. This sequence was found in a human donor with low-grade glioma or glioblastoma, undergoing nonglioma brain surgery, or in good health (not recorded which). CDR3 nucleotides: TGTGCCAGCAGTTTTGGTCAGCCGGGCGAGCAGTACTTC. Protein product: CASSFGQPGEQYF.